Presented here are 9 T cell receptor beta chains from one specimen sequenced in a study of synovial regulatory T cells in juvenile arthritis. Study findings and constraints: TCR diversity was lower in inflammation-associated blood Treg cells than in other blood Treg cells.

Generated by immunoSEQ multiplex PCR, the TCRdb table keeps only in-frame clones and is missing some. This table lists 9,700 or so clones. These TCRs are of unknown antigen specificity. Sequenced sample: Treg cells from blood. This sample's subset: HLA-DR+ inflammation-associated blood Treg cells. The origin of the receptors is a donor aged 2-30 years with juvenile idiopathic arthritis.

V gene TRBV7-2 combines with J gene TRBJ1-5; the TCRdb call, TRBD1, lacks DNA for checking. Germline V gene lookup returns CDR1 SGHTA and CDR2 FQGNSA. CDR3 length: 15 residues. DNA for this receptor is not on file. CDR3 loop: CASSLGAAPNQPQHF.

The chain has TRBV7-2 and TRBJ2-7. CDR3 length equals 11 residues. DNA is not on record. Germline V gene data show CDR1 as SGHTA and CDR2 as FQGNSA. CDR3 sequence reads: CASSLLYEQYF.

In terms of frequency, this clone is medium-sized. V usage is TRBV4-3 and J usage is TRBJ1-1. The CDR3 runs to 16 residues. No DNA sequence was recorded. From germline, CDR1 is LGHNA and CDR2 YSLEER. CDR3 region: CASSQRPRVLSTEAFF.

The chain is built from TRBV29-1 and TRBJ2-7. Germline CDR1 and CDR2: SQVTM and ANQGSEA. The CDR3 loop spans 14 amino acids. The coding DNA is unavailable. The chain's CDR3 is CSVEGDGYSYEQYF.

This rearrangement joins TRBV13 to TRBJ2-2; TCRdb's D gene call, TRBD2, goes unchecked for lack of DNA. Germline loops: CDR1 PRHDT, CDR2 FYEKMQ (reference sequence). The CDR3 loop spans 14 amino acids. DNA is not recorded here. CDR3: CASCSGVGTGELFF.

This clone is medium-sized by frequency. This chain connects TRBV19 to TRBJ1-4. From germline, CDR1 is LNHDA and CDR2 SQIVND (reference sequence). The CDR3 has 15 residues. The protein alone is recorded here. CDR3 sequence: CASSIRGATNEKLFF.

The genes are TRBV5-1 and TRBJ2-7; the TCRdb D gene call, TRBD2, has no DNA to confirm it. This CDR3 region has 14 residues. No DNA is given. Germline lookup yields CDR1 SGHRS and CDR2 YFSETQ. The CDR3 loop is CASSLPGLAGEQYF.

This clone is called medium-sized (0.01 to 0.1%) based on its frequency. The V call is TRBV30, the J call TRBJ2-2; with no DNA, the TCRdb D assignment of TRBD2 cannot be verified. The CDR3 is 14 amino acids. The coding DNA is unavailable. Looked up from germline, CDR1 is GTSNPN and CDR2 is SVGIG (reference sequence). The CDR3 sequence is CAWSAGSNTGELFF.

This rearrangement joins TRBV10-3 to TRBJ2-2; TCRdb's D call of TRBD2 is untestable without DNA. From germline, CDR1 is ENHRY and CDR2 SYGVKD. The CDR3 is 15 residues long. No DNA accompanies this entry. The CDR3 protein is CAISARVLDTGELFF.